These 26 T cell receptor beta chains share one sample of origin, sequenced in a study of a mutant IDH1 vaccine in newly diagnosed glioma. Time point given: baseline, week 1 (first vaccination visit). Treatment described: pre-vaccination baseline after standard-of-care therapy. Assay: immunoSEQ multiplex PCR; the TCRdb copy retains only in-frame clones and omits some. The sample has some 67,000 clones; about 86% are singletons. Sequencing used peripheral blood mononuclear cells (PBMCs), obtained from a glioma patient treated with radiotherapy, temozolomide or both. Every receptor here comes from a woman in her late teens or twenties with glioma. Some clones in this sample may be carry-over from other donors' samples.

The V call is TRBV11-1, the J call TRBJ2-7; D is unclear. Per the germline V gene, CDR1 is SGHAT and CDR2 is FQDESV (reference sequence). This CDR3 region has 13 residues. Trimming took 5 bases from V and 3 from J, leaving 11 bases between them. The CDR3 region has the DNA TGTGCCAGCAGCCCCAGGACGGTCTACGAGCAGTACTTC. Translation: CASSPRTVYEQYF.

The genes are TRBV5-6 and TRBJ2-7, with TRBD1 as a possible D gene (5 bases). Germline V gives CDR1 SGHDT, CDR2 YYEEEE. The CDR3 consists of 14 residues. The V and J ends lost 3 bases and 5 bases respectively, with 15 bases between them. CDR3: CASSSRLVRDEQYF. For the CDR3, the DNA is TGTGCCAGCAGCTCCCGACTGGTCAGGGACGAGCAGTACTTC.

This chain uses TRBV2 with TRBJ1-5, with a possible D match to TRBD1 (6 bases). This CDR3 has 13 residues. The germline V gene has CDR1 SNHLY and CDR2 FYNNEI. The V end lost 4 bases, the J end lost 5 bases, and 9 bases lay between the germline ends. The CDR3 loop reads CASSGQEYQPQHF. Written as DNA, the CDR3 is TGTGCCAGCAGTGGACAGGAGTATCAGCCCCAGCATTTT.

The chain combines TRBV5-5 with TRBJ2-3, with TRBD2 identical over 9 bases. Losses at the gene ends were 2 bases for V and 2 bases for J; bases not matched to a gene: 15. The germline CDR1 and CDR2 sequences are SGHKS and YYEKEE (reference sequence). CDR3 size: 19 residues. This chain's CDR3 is CASSLSILGTSRNTDTQYF. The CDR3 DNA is TGTGCCAGCAGCTTAAGCATCCTCGGGACTAGCCGGAACACAGATACGCAGTATTTT.

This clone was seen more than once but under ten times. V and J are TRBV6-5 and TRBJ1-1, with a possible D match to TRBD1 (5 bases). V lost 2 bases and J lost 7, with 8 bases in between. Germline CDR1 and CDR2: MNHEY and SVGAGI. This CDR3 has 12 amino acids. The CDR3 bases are TGTGCCAGCAGTTACGGGGCGGGTGAAGCTTTCTTT. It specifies CASSYGAGEAFF.

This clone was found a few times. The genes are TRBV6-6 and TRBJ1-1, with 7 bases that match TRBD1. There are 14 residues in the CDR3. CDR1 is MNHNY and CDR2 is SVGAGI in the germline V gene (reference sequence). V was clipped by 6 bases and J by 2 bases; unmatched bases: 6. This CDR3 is CASRTGTANTEAFF. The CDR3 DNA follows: TGTGCCAGCAGAACCGGGACAGCTAACACTGAAGCTTTCTTT.

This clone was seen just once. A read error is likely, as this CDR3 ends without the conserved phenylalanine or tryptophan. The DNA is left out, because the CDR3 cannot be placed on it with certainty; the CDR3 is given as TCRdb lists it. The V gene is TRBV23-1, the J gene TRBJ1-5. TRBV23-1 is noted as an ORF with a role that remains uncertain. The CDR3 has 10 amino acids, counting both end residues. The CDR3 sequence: CASSRERGTV.

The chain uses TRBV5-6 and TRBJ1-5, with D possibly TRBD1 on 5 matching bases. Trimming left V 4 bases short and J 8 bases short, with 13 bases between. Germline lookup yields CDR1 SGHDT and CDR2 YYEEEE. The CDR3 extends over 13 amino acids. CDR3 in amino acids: CASSQGTAEPQHF. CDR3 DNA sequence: TGTGCCAGCAGCCAAGGGACGGCCGAGCCCCAGCATTTT.

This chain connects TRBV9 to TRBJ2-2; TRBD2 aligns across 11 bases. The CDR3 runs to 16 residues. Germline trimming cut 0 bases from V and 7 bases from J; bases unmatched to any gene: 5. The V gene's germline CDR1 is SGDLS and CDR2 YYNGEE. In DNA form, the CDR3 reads TGTGCCAGCAGCGTAGTTAGCGGGGGGGCCCACGGGGAGCTGTTTTTT. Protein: CASSVVSGGAHGELFF.

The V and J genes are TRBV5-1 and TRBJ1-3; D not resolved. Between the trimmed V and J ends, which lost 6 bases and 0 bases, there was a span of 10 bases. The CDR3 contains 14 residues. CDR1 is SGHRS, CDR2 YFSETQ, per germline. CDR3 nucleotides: TGCGCCAGCAATAAGGTTCCCTCTGGAAACACCATATATTTT. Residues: CASNKVPSGNTIYF. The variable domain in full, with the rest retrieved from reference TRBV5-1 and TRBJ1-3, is KAGVTQTPRYLIKTRGQQVTLSCSPISGHRSVSWYQQTPGQGLQFLFEYFSETQRNKGNFPGRFSGRQFSNSRSEMNVSTLELGDSALYLCASNKVPSGNTIYFGEGSWLTVV.

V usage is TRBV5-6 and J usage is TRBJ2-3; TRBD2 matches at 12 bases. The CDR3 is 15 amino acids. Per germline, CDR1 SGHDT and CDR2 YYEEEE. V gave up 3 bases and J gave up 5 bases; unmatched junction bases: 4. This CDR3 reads CASSWPGLAGDTQYF. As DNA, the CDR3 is TGTGCCAGCAGCTGGCCGGGACTAGCGGGAGATACGCAGTATTTT.

The CDR3 coding sequence is TGTGCCAGCAGCGTAGTCGCCCCAGATACGCAGTATTTT. This encodes CASSVVAPDTQYF. V usage is TRBV9 and J usage is TRBJ2-3; D remains ambiguous. V was shortened by 0 bases and J by 4 bases, with 6 bases between the two germline ends. The CDR3 is 13 amino acids. Germline V lookup: CDR1 SGDLS, CDR2 YYNGEE.

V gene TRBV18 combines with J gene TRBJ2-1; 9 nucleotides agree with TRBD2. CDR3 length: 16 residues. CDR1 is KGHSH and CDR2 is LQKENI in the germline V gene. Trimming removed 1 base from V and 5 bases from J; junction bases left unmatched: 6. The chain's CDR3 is CASSPQEGLANNEQFF. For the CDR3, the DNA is TGTGCCAGCTCACCACAAGAGGGACTAGCAAACAATGAGCAGTTCTTC. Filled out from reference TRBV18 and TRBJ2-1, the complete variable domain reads NAGVMQNPRHLVRRRGQEARLRCSPMKGHSHVYWYRQLPEEGLKFMVYLQKENIIDESGMPKERFSAEFPKEGPSILRIQQVVRGDSAAYFCASSPQEGLANNEQFFGPGTRLTVL.

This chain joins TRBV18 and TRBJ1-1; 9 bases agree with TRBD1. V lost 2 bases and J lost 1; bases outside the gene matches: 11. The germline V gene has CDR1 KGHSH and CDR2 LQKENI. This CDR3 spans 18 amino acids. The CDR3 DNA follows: TGTGCCAGCTCACCAGGGGACCCTGGGACAGGGAAGAACACTGAAGCTTTCTTT. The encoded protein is CASSPGDPGTGKNTEAFF.

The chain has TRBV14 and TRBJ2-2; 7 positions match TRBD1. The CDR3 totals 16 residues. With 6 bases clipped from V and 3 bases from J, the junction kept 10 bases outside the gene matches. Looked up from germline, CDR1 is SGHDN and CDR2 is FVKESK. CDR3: CASRLATGVDTGELFF. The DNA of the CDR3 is TGTGCCAGCAGACTTGCCACAGGGGTTGACACCGGGGAGCTGTTTTTT.

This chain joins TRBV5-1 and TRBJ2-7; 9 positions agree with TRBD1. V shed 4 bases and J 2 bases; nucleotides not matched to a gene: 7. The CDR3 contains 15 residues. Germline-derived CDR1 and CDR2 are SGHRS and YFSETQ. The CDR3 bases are TGCGCCAGCAGCGGGGGGGGACAGGGTGCCTACGAGCAGTACTTC. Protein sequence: CASSGGGQGAYEQYF.

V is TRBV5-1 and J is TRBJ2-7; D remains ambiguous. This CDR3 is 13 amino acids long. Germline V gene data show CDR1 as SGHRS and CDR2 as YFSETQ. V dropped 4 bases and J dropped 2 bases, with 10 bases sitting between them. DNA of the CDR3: TGCGCCAGCAGCCTCGTTTCTGCCTACGAGCAGTACTTC. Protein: CASSLVSAYEQYF.

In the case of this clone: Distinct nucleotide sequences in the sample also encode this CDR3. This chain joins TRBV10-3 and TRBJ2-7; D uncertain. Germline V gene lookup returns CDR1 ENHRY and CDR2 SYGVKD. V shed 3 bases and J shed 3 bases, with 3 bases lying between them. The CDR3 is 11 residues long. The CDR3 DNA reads TGTGCCATCAGTGACAGCTACGAGCAGTACTTC. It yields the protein CAISDSYEQYF.

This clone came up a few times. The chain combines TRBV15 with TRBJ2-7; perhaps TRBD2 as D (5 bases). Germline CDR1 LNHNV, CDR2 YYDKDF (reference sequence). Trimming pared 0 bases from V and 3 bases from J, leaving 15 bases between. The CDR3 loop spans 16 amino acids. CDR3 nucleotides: TGTGCCACCAGCAGAGAACGGGGTATTATCGTCTACGAGCAGTACTTC. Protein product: CATSRERGIIVYEQYF. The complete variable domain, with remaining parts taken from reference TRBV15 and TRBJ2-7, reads DAMVIQNPRYQVTQFGKPVTLSCSQTLNHNVMYWYQQKSSQAPKLLFHYYDKDFNNEADTPDNFQSRRPNTSFCFLDIRSPGLGDTAMYLCATSRERGIIVYEQYFGPGTRLTVT.

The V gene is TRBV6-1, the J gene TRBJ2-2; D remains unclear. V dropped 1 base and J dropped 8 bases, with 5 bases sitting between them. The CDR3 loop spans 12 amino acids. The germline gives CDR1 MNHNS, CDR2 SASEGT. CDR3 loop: CASSEVGGELFF. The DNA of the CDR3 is TGTGCCAGCAGTGAAGTGGGGGGGGAGCTGTTTTTT.

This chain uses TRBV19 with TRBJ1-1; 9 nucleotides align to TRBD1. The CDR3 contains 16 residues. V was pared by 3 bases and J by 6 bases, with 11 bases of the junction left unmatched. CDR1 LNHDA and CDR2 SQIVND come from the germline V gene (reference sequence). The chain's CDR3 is CASSIPGTGFPPEAFF. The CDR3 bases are TGTGCCAGTAGTATCCCCGGGACAGGGTTTCCTCCTGAAGCTTTCTTT.

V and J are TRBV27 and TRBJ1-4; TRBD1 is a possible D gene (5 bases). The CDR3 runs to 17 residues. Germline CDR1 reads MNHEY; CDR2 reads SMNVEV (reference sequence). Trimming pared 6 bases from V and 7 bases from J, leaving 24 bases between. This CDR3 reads CASSLNIPQPGTEKLFF. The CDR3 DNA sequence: TGTGCCAGCAGCCTTAATATTCCCCAGCCAGGGACTGAAAAACTGTTTTTT.

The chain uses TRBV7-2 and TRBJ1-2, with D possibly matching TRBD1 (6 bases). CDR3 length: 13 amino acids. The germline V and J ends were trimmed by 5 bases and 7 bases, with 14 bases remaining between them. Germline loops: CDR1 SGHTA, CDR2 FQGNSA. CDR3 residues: CASSVRGAAGYTF. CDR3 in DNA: TGTGCCAGCAGCGTAAGGGGGGCGGCTGGCTACACCTTC.

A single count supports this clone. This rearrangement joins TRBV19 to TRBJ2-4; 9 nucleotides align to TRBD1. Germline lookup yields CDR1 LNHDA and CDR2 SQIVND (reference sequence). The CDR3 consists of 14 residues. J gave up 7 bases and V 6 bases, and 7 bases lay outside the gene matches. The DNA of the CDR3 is TGTGCCAGTAGGGCTGGACAGGGGAGGAACATTCAGTACTTC. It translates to CASRAGQGRNIQYF. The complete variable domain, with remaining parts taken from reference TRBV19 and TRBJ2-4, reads DGGITQSPKYLFRKEGQNVTLSCEQNLNHDAMYWYRQDPGQGLRLIYYSQIVNDFQKGDIAEGYSVSREKKESFPLTVTSAQKNPTAFYLCASRAGQGRNIQYFGAGTRLSVL.

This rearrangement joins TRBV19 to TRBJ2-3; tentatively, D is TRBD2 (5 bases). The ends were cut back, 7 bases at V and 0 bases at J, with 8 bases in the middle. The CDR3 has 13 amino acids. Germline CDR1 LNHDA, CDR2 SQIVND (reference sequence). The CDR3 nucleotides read TGTGCCAGTAATCCGGGGAGCACAGATACGCAGTATTTT. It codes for CASNPGSTDTQYF.

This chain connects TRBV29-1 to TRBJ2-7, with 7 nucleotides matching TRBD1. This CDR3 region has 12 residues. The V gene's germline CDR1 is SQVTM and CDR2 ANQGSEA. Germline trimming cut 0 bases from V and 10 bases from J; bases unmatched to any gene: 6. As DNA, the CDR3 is TGCAGCGTTGAAGACTCAACAGGGGAACAGTACTTC. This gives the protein CSVEDSTGEQYF.